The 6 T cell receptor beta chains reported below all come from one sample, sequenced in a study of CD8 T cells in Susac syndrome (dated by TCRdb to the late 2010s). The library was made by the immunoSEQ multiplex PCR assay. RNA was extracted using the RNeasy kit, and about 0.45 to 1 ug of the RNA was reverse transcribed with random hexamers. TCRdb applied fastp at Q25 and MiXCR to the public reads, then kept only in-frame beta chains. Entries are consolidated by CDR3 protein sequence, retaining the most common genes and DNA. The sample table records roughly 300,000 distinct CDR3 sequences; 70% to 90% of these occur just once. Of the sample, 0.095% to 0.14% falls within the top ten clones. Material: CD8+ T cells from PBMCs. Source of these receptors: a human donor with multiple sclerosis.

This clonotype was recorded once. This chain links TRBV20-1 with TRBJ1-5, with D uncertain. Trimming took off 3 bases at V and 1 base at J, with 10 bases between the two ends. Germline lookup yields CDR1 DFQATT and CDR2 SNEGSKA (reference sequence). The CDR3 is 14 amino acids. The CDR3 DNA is TGCAGTGCTAGGGTGTTGCTGAGCAATCAGCCCCAGCATTTT. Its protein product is CSARVLLSNQPQHF.

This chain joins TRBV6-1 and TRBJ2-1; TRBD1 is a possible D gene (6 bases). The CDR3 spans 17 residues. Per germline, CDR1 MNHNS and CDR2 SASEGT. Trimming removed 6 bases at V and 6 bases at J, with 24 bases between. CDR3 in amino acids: CASSPPRGTHGPNEQFF. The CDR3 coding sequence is TGTGCCAGCAGCCCTCCGAGGGGGACACACGGACCCAATGAGCAGTTCTTC.

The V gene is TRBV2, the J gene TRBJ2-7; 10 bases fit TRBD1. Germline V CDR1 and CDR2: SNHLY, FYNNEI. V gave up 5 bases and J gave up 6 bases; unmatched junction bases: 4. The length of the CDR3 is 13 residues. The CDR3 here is CASSRTGGGEQYF. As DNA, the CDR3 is TGTGCCAGCAGTCGGACAGGGGGTGGCGAGCAGTACTTC.

CDR3 loop: CSVEGWLGELFF. DNA of the CDR3: TGCAGCGTTGAAGGCTGGCTTGGGGAGCTGTTTTTT. This chain connects TRBV29-1 to TRBJ2-2; no clear D gene. Germline V lookup: CDR1 SQVTM, CDR2 ANQGSEA. The CDR3 has 12 residues. Trimming stripped 1 base from V and 8 bases from J, with 8 bases between.

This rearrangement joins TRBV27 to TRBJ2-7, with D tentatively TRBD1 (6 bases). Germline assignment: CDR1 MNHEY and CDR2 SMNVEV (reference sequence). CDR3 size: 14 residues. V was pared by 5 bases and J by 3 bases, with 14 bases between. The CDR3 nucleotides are TGTGCCAGCAGTGGCACGACAGGAATCTACGAGCAGTACTTC. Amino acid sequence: CASSGTTGIYEQYF.

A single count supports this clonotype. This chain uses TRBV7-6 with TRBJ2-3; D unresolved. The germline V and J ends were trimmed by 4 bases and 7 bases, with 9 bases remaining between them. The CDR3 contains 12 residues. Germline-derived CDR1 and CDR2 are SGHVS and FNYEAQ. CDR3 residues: CASSSRANTQYF. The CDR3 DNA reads TGTGCCAGCAGCTCTCGAGCAAATACGCAGTATTTT.